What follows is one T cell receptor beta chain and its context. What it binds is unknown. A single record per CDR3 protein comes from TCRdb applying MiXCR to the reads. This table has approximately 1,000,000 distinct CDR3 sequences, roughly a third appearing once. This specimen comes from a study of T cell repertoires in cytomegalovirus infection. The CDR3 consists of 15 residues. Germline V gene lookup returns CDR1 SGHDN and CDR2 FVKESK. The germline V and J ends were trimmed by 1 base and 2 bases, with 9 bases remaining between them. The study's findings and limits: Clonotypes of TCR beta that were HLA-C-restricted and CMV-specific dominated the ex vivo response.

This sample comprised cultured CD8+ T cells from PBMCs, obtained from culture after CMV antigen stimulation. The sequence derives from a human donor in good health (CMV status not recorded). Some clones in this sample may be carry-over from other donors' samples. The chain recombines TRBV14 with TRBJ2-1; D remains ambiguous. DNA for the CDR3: TGTGCCAGCAGCCAAGTCCTAGTGACCTACAATGAGCAGTTCTTC. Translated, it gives CASSQVLVTYNEQFF.